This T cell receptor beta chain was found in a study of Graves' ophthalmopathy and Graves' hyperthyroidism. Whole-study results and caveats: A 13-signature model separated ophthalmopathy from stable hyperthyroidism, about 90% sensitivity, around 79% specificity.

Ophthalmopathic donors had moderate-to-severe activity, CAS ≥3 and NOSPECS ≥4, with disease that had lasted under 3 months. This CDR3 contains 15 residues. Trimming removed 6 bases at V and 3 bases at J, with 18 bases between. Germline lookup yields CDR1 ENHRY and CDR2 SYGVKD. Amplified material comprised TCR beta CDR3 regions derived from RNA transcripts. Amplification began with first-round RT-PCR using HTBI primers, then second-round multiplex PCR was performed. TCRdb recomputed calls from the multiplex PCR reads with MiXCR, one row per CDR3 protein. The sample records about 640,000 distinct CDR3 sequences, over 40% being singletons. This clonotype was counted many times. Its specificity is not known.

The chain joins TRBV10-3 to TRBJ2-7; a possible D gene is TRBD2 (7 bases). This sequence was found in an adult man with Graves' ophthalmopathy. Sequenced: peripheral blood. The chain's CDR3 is CAISAGANHDYEQYF. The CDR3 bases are TGTGCCATCAGCGCGGGGGCCAACCACGACTACGAGCAGTACTTC.